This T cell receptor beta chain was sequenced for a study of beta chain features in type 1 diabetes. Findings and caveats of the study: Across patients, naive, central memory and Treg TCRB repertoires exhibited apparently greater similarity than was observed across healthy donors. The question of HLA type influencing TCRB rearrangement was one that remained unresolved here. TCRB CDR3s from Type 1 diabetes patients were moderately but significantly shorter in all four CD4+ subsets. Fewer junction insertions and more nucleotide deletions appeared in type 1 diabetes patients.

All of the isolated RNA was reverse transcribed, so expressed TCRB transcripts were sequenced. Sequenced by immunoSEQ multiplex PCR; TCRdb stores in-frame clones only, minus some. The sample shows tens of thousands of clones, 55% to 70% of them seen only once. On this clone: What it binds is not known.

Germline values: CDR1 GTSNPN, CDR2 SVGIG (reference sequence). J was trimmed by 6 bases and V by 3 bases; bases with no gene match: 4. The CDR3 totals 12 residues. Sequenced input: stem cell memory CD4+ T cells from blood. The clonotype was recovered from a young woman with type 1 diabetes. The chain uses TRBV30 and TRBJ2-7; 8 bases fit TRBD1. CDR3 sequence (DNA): TGTGCCTGGAGCACGGACAGGGTCGAGCAGTACTTC. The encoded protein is CAWSTDRVEQYF.